This TCR beta chain was sequenced during a study of T cells after yellow fever vaccination. Study information: The fractions with low cell numbers were processed using SMART-Seq v4 Ultra Low Input.

One entry per CDR3 protein, called by TCRdb with MiXCR from the 5' RACE reads. The sample records 550,000 or so distinct CDR3 sequences, over 15% being singletons. This clonotype was picked up a small number of times. Its antigen is not identified. Whole-study findings and limits: Peaking faster, on day 5 versus 15, the secondary response was nonetheless weaker.

This clonotype was sampled from a man aged 25-45 years who received the YFV17D yellow fever vaccine. The source was PBMCs, collected 15 days after the yellow fever booster vaccination.

The CDR3 region is CSATSPLEQYF. The CDR3, as DNA: TGCAGTGCAACTAGTCCCCTCGAGCAGTACTTC. This rearrangement joins TRBV20-1 to TRBJ2-7, with a tentative D call TRBD2 (5 bases). The CDR3 runs 11 residues. Per the germline V gene, CDR1 is DFQATT and CDR2 is SNEGSKA (reference sequence). Trimming pared 6 bases from V and 6 bases from J, leaving 12 bases between.